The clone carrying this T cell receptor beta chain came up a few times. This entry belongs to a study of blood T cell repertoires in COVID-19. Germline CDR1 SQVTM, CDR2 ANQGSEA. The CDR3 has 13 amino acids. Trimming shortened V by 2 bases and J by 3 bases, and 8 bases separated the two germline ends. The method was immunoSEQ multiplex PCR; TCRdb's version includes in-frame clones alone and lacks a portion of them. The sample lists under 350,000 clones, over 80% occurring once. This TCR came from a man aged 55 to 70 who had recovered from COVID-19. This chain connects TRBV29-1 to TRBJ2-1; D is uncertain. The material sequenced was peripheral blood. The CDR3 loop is CSVEQVNYNEQFF. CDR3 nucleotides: TGCAGCGTTGAACAGGTAAACTACAATGAGCAGTTCTTC.